Included here is one TCR beta chain sequence, with context. Antigen: not known. At the survey level, the v3.0 immunoSEQ assay was run. Repertoires were generated with immunoSEQ multiplex PCR, while TCRdb's copy carries only in-frame clones and drops some. This table has some 35,000 clones, 75% to 90% appearing once. There are 18 residues in the CDR3. CDR1 and CDR2 (germline): ENHRY, SYGVKD. The V and J ends lost 3 bases and 0 bases, in that order; junction bases with no gene match: 8. The record originates from a study of long-term antiretroviral therapy in people with HIV. General observations from the study: Spans of CDR3 length were tighter for HIV repertoires than for controls.

The chain carries TRBV10-3 and TRBJ2-2; TRBD1 agrees at 9 bases. The clonotype originates from a man aged 18 to 30 with HIV. Here the sequenced sample was unsorted PBMCs, taken 2.2 years after starting antiretroviral therapy. The CDR3 region is CAISEWDRATTNTGELFF. The CDR3 bases are TGTGCCATCAGTGAATGGGACAGGGCTACAACGAACACCGGGGAGCTGTTTTTT.